The 22 T cell receptor beta chains presented below share a single source sample, sequenced in a study of control samples from healthy donors and cancer patients. Assay: immunoSEQ multiplex PCR; the TCRdb copy retains only in-frame clones and omits some. The table has a few hundred thousand clones, 75% to 95% seen once. The sample was PBMCs. Receptors were obtained from a man between 35 and 55 years old with head and neck cancer.

The chain joins TRBV6-5 to TRBJ2-7; weak D call: TRBD1 (6 bases). CDR1 is MNHEY and CDR2 is SVGAGI in the germline V gene. The CDR3 consists of 13 residues. Trimming pared 6 bases from V and 2 bases from J, leaving 11 bases between. The CDR3 spells CASRDTGPYEQYF. CDR3 DNA: TGTGCCAGCAGAGACACAGGGCCCTACGAGCAGTACTTC.

The chain joins TRBV3-1 (or the pseudogene TRBV3-2) to TRBJ2-7; D remains ambiguous. CDR3 size: 15 residues. CDR1 and CDR2 from the germline V gene are LGHDT and YNNKEL (reference sequence). With 0 bases removed from V and 3 bases from J, the gap between germline ends came to 12 bases. The chain's CDR3 is CASSQEVRSGYEQYF. CDR3 in DNA: TGTGCCAGCAGCCAAGAAGTCAGGTCGGGCTACGAGCAGTACTTC.

This sequence joins TRBV7-9 and TRBJ2-2, with D uncertain. The germline gives CDR1 SEHNR, CDR2 FQNEAQ (reference sequence). Trimming left V 3 bases short and J 2 bases short, with 10 bases between. This CDR3 region has 15 residues. The CDR3 DNA reads as TGTGCCAGCAGCTTTCGGTACGGAAACACCGGGGAGCTGTTTTTT. It codes for CASSFRYGNTGELFF.

The rearrangement joins TRBV5-6 to TRBJ1-1; 9 nucleotides match TRBD1. The CDR3 loop spans 16 amino acids. From germline, CDR1 is SGHDT and CDR2 YYEEEE. Germline trimming cut 2 bases from V and 0 bases from J; bases unmatched to any gene: 5. CDR3 sequence reads: CASSLQGARVNTEAFF. In nucleotides, the CDR3 is TGTGCCAGCAGCTTACAGGGGGCTCGGGTGAACACTGAAGCTTTCTTT.

As DNA, the CDR3 is TGCAGTGCTAGTTCAAGGGACTCCTACGAGCAGTACTTC. Encoded protein: CSASSRDSYEQYF. The chain is built from TRBV20-1 and TRBJ2-7; D is unresolved. The CDR3 is 13 amino acids. Per the germline V gene, CDR1 is DFQATT and CDR2 is SNEGSKA (reference sequence). Trimming shortened V by 3 bases and J by 0 bases, and 9 bases separated the two germline ends.

V and J are TRBV7-8 and TRBJ2-2; D is perhaps TRBD2 (5 bases). Trimming stripped 0 bases from V and 3 bases from J, with 11 bases between. The CDR3 is made up of 16 amino acids. The V gene's germline CDR1 is SGHVS and CDR2 FQNEAQ. CDR3 sequence reads: CASSLAKSGHTGELFF. In nucleotides, the CDR3 is TGTGCCAGCAGCTTAGCAAAGAGCGGTCACACCGGGGAGCTGTTTTTT.

This clone is a singleton in its sample. V usage is TRBV28 and J usage is TRBJ2-1; D call uncertain. CDR3 length equals 11 residues. The germline CDR1 and CDR2 sequences are MDHEN and SYDVKM. The germline V and J ends were trimmed by 6 bases and 5 bases, with 5 bases remaining between them. CDR3 amino acids: CASSTDNEQFF. The CDR3 bases are TGTGCCAGCAGCACCGACAATGAGCAGTTCTTC.

This clone was seen a single time. V is TRBV27 and J is TRBJ2-3; D is ambiguous. Germline assignment: CDR1 MNHEY and CDR2 SMNVEV (reference sequence). The CDR3 is 13 amino acids. With 0 bases removed from V and 8 bases from J, the gap between germline ends came to 9 bases. The CDR3 DNA reads as TGTGCCAGCAGTTTATCGACTTCAGCTACGCAGTATTTT. Its protein is CASSLSTSATQYF.

The chain uses TRBV3-1 (or the pseudogene TRBV3-2) and TRBJ2-1, with 7 bases identical to TRBD2. The CDR3 runs 15 residues. Per the germline V gene, CDR1 is LGHDT and CDR2 is YNNKEL (reference sequence). J gave up 5 bases and V 2 bases, and 6 bases lay outside the gene matches. CDR3 in DNA: TGTGCCAGCAGCCAATCCGGGACTACAAACAATGAGCAGTTCTTC. Amino acids: CASSQSGTTNNEQFF.

This clone has a single count. V and J are TRBV10-3 and TRBJ1-1; D is unresolved. Germline V CDR1 and CDR2: ENHRY, SYGVKD. This CDR3 has 13 amino acids. V was clipped by 3 bases and J by 1 base, with 6 bases between them. The CDR3 DNA sequence: TGTGCCATCAGTGAATTACAGAACACTGAAGCTTTCTTT. This sequence encodes CAISELQNTEAFF.

This sequence joins TRBV13 and TRBJ2-7; 9 nucleotides line up with TRBD1. Trimming took 5 bases from V and 2 from J; bases not matched to a gene: 7. In germline, CDR1 is PRHDT, CDR2 FYEKMQ (reference sequence). There are 15 residues in the CDR3. CDR3 nucleotide sequence: TGTGCCAGCAGCCCCCGTGGGACAGGGACCTACGAGCAGTACTTC. It translates to CASSPRGTGTYEQYF.

This clone was observed once. The chain couples TRBV3-1 (or the pseudogene TRBV3-2) to TRBJ1-2; TRBD1 is a possible D gene (5 bases). The CDR3 length is 17 residues. The germline CDR1 and CDR2 sequences are LGHDT and YNNKEL (reference sequence). The V end was cut by 4 bases, the J end by 4 bases, with 22 bases between. For the CDR3, the DNA is TGTGCCAGCAGCCTACTTGGAGGGGCGGAGGCGGCCTATGGCTACACCTTC. Protein sequence: CASSLLGGAEAAYGYTF.

This chain links TRBV4-3 with TRBJ2-1; possibly TRBD1 or TRBD2 for D (7 bases each). Germline values: CDR1 LGHNA, CDR2 YSLEER. Trimming removed 0 bases from V and 4 bases from J, with 19 bases in between. CDR3 size: 18 residues. This chain's CDR3 is CASSQDGGGGRGYNEQFF. The CDR3 DNA reads as TGCGCCAGCAGCCAAGATGGGGGGGGCGGCAGGGGGTACAATGAGCAGTTCTTC.

J is TRBJ2-7 and V is TRBV28, with D possibly being TRBD1 (6 bases). Per germline, CDR1 MDHEN and CDR2 SYDVKM. Trimming cost V 0 bases and J 2 bases, with 14 bases left between them. This CDR3 is 16 amino acids long. The CDR3 sequence: CASSLWGGQQAYEQYF. CDR3 DNA sequence: TGTGCCAGCAGTTTATGGGGTGGACAGCAGGCCTACGAGCAGTACTTC. Filled out from reference TRBV28 and TRBJ2-7, the complete variable domain reads DVKVTQSSRYLVKRTGEKVFLECVQDMDHENMFWYRQDPGLGLRLIYFSYDVKMKEKGDIPEGYSVSREKKERFSLILESASTNQTSMYLCASSLWGGQQAYEQYFGPGTRLTVT.

The chain uses TRBV10-1 and TRBJ1-1; no reliable D call. The germline CDR1 and CDR2 sequences are WNHNN and SYGVQD (reference sequence). V was pared by 7 bases and J by 1 base, with 10 bases between. There are 13 residues in the CDR3. Here the CDR3 DNA reads TGCGCCAGCAAGAAAGGAAGGAACACTGAAGCTTTCTTT. Its translation: CASKKGRNTEAFF.

This chain connects TRBV3-1 (or the pseudogene TRBV3-2) to TRBJ1-1; 9 bases fit TRBD1. This CDR3 region has 16 residues. CDR1 and CDR2 (germline): LGHDT, YNNKEL (reference sequence). J gave up 6 bases and V 5 bases, and 13 bases lay outside the gene matches. This CDR3 is CASSSRPGTGSAEAFF. The CDR3 DNA reads as TGTGCCAGCAGCTCGCGTCCCGGGACAGGGTCCGCTGAAGCTTTCTTT.

The chain combines TRBV28 with TRBJ2-3; a weak D match, TRBD2 (6 bases). V lost 7 bases, J lost 5 bases, and 19 bases lay in between. From germline, CDR1 is MDHEN and CDR2 SYDVKM. The CDR3 is 15 residues long. CDR3 sequence reads: CASKNRLAPGDTQYF. The DNA for the CDR3 is TGTGCCAGCAAAAATCGTCTAGCGCCCGGAGATACGCAGTATTTT.

The chain recombines TRBV5-1 with TRBJ1-6, with D perhaps TRBD1 (5 bases). CDR1 SGHRS and CDR2 YFSETQ come from the germline V gene. V was clipped by 4 bases and J by 7 bases, with 15 bases between them. CDR3 length equals 15 residues. Here the CDR3 DNA reads TGCGCCAGCAGCATGGGGCAGGGAGGGAATTCACCCCTCCACTTT. The encoded protein is CASSMGQGGNSPLHF.

The chain is built from TRBV6-2 or TRBV6-3 and TRBJ2-1, with 8 positions matching TRBD2. The CDR3 extends over 16 amino acids. Looked up from germline, CDR1 is MNHEY and CDR2 is SVGEGT. V shed 2 bases, J shed 0 bases, and the junction held 3 bases outside the gene matches. CDR3 loop: CASSYATSGSYNEQFF. CDR3 nucleotides: TGTGCCAGCAGTTACGCTACTAGCGGCTCCTACAATGAGCAGTTCTTC.

The rearrangement links TRBV18 to TRBJ2-1; D is unresolved. The germline CDR1 and CDR2 sequences are KGHSH and LQKENI. CDR3 length: 14 amino acids. Trimming cost V 1 base and J 3 bases, with 7 bases left between them. The CDR3 DNA follows: TGTGCCAGCTCACCACGGCAGAACTACAATGAGCAGTTCTTC. This encodes CASSPRQNYNEQFF.

The V and J genes are TRBV2 and TRBJ2-7, with 11 bases that match TRBD2. Germline loops: CDR1 SNHLY, CDR2 FYNNEI. This CDR3 has 17 residues. V was clipped by 0 bases and J by 7 bases; unmatched bases: 11. The CDR3 DNA reads TGTGCCAGCAGTGAAGCGCTTCGAACTAGCGGGAGTGATGAGCAGTACTTC. Its protein is CASSEALRTSGSDEQYF.

The rearrangement joins TRBV5-4 to TRBJ1-2; a weak D match, TRBD1 (5 bases). The ends were cut back, 3 bases at V and 5 bases at J, with 17 bases in the middle. The CDR3 has 15 residues. The germline V gene encodes CDR1 SGHNT and CDR2 YYREEE (reference sequence). The DNA of the CDR3 is TGTGCCAGCAGCTCGTCGGTGGGGGGATGGTATGGCTACACCTTC. It is translated as CASSSSVGGWYGYTF.